This T cell receptor (beta chain) was retrieved from a study of T-cell memory formation after mild COVID-19. Using its own MiXCR run on the 5' RACE reads, TCRdb lists one record per CDR3 protein. The table lists about 350,000 distinct CDR3 sequences, 20% to 25% of them singletons. A few counts support this clonotype. The germline V gene has CDR1 MNHEY and CDR2 SVGAGI. CDR3 size: 14 residues. Trimming shortened V by 5 bases and J by 5 bases, and 16 bases separated the two germline ends. The clonotype was recovered from a man in his late teens or twenties who had mild COVID-19 (a few samples of this study predate the infection). Cell type and time point are not known. The chain is built from TRBV6-5 and TRBJ2-7, with a weak D call TRBD1 (6 bases). Source material: PBMCs or a T cell subset sorted from them (not recorded which). CDR3 residues: CASSTPQGRDEQYF. The CDR3, as DNA: TGTGCCAGCAGTACCCCACAGGGAAGGGACGAGCAGTACTTC.